This T cell receptor beta chain came from a study of PD-1 and CTLA-4 blockade in melanoma. Sequencing used immunoSEQ multiplex PCR; TCRdb keeps in-frame clones, though not all of them. The sample includes 31,000 or so clones, approximately 90% of them seen just once. V lost 3 bases to trimming and J lost 8 bases, with 8 bases between them. Per germline, CDR1 SGHDN and CDR2 FVKESK. The CDR3 sequence is 12 residues long. The V gene is TRBV14, the J gene TRBJ1-3; D not resolved. The material sequenced was CD8+ T cells from peripheral blood, taken from a patient given anti-PD-1 treatment. This receptor was identified in a human donor with melanoma. CDR3 sequence reads: CASSHGRHTIYF. CDR3 coding DNA: TGTGCCAGCAGCCACGGACGACACACCATATATTTT.